This T cell receptor beta chain stems from a study of blood T cell repertoires in COVID-19 (dated by TCRdb to 2019 to 2021). For the study in its entirety: The collaborator samples originated in the United States, Italy and Spain and spanned the acute and convalescent phases of COVID-19. The prospective study material was composed of cDNA or gDNA derived from T cells, B-cell-depleted T cells, or PBMCs. Samples were obtained from the ongoing ImmuneRACE study (first 160 participants) and from about 1,300 subjects provided by 6 global collaborators. Nearly every sample came with metadata listing a de-identified subject ID, COVID-19 status, age in years and sex. The repertoires were released in a freely available public database intended as a resource for research on the immune response to SARS-CoV-2. Deeply sampled blood TCRbeta repertoires from subjects exposed to, actively infected with, or recovered from COVID-19 were included in the dataset. Where available, HLA class I and class II types were obtained from metadata supplied by the sample provider rather than from assay-based typing. Overall results and qualifications from the work: The quantity of clinical and demographic metadata differed by source and by participant and was supplied without curation.

Looking up the germline V gene yields CDR1 MNHEY and CDR2 SVGAGI. Between the V and J ends, shortened by 0 bases and 3 bases respectively, the junction contains 11 bases. Including cysteine and phenylalanine, the CDR3 has 15 amino acids. Only the CDR3 portion is preserved as DNA: 45 bases, with reading frame beginning at the first base. TCRbeta CDR3 regions were amplified from genomic DNA using the immunoSEQ Assay, a bias-controlled multiplex PCR. The authors' pipeline ran thus. The number of nucleated cells in each sample was estimated by amplification of reference gene primers within the assay. Sequence reads were collapsed and filtered to measure the absolute abundance of every unique TCRbeta CDR3 rearrangement. Productive Simpson clonality was computed per sample as the square root of Simpson's diversity index over productive rearrangements. TCRdb re-hosts the immuneACCESS table, in-frame sequences only. Its copies lack some clones; in the studies checked, an unresolved V gene accounts for under half of them, and the cause for the rest is not known. V, J and clone size are taken as reported in that table, and D and trimming were inferred from the DNA itself. The sample profile shows over 130,000 clones; around 86% of them were found once. Together, the top ten hold about 4% of the sample.

Whole blood was collected in K2EDTA tubes by collaborating institutions according to the institutions' own protocols. For TCRbeta analysis, collaborators shipped samples as frozen whole blood, isolated PBMCs, or DNA extracted from either of those sample types. As to this clone: It has no known antigen specificity. No base qualities exist here, and no much larger clone lies one base off it.

The chain uses TRBV6-5 and TRBJ1-1; no D segment can be confidently identified. The clonotype comes from a woman older than 75 with acute or convalescent COVID-19. The sequenced sample consisted of peripheral blood. The CDR3 here reads CASSYSAGGDTEAFF. The DNA is TGTGCCAGCAGTTACTCGGCCGGCGGGGACACTGAAGCTTTCTTT.